These 21 T cell receptor beta chains were all obtained from the same sample, sequenced in a study of T cells after yellow fever vaccination. TCRdb independently ran MiXCR on the 5' RACE reads; one entry per CDR3 protein. The sample yields roughly 110,000 distinct CDR3 sequences, 8.4% seen once. The sequencing here drew on CD8+ T cells sorted from PBMCs, taken 45 days after the yellow fever booster vaccination. All receptors derive from a man aged 30 to 39 who received the YFV17D yellow fever vaccine.

This clonotype was counted at least ten times. The V and J genes are TRBV7-9 and TRBJ2-1; TRBD2 might be the D (6 bases). In germline, CDR1 is SEHNR, CDR2 FQNEAQ (reference sequence). V lost 6 bases and J lost 6, with 18 bases in between. The CDR3 length is 15 residues. The DNA of the CDR3 is TGTGCCAGCAGATCGCGGGACTCCCCTTTCAATGAGCAGTTCTTC. The encoded protein is CASRSRDSPFNEQFF.

This clonotype was detected many times. The gene calls are TRBV12-3 or TRBV12-4 and TRBJ2-1; 12 nucleotides agree with TRBD2. This CDR3 is built from 14 residues. V shed 5 bases, J shed 8 bases, and the junction held 4 bases outside the gene matches. The CDR3 sequence: CASSTTSGGDEQFF. The CDR3, as DNA: TGTGCCAGCAGTACGACTAGCGGGGGCGATGAGCAGTTCTTC.

This rearrangement joins TRBV6-1 to TRBJ2-2; D call uncertain. This CDR3 is 16 amino acids long. Trimming cost V 6 bases and J 3 bases, with 17 bases left between them. From germline, CDR1 is MNHNS and CDR2 SASEGT. The CDR3 bases are TGTGCCAGCAGCGATCACTCGGCATCCTACACCGGGGAGCTGTTTTTT. Protein product: CASSDHSASYTGELFF.

This clonotype was seen many times. The V gene is TRBV4-3, the J gene TRBJ2-7, with D perhaps matching TRBD2 (5 bases). Per germline, CDR1 LGHNA and CDR2 YSLEER. CDR3 size: 17 residues. Trimming stripped 1 base from V and 0 bases from J, with 16 bases between. The CDR3 nucleotides read TGCGCCAGCAGCCAAGGAAGGAAGCGGTCGAGCTCCTACGAGCAGTACTTC. This codes for CASSQGRKRSSSYEQYF.

This clonotype was picked up many times. V and J are TRBV12-3 or TRBV12-4 and TRBJ2-2, with D unclear. CDR3 length: 13 residues. V was pared by 4 bases and J by 1 base, with 4 bases between. This chain's CDR3 is CASSYLNTGELFF. The DNA of the CDR3 is TGTGCCAGCAGTTACCTGAACACCGGGGAGCTGTTTTTT.

This clonotype was observed at least ten times. This sequence joins TRBV27 and TRBJ2-1; D is ambiguous. The V gene lost 0 bases and the J gene lost 0 bases, with 9 bases spanning the gap. Germline V gene lookup returns CDR1 MNHEY and CDR2 SMNVEV (reference sequence). This CDR3 has 16 amino acids. CDR3 region: CASSLSQSLSYNEQFF. The CDR3 coding sequence is TGTGCCAGCAGTTTATCGCAGTCCCTCTCCTACAATGAGCAGTTCTTC.

This clonotype was counted many times. The chain uses TRBV12-3 or TRBV12-4 and TRBJ2-5, with no clear D. V gave up 5 bases and J gave up 5 bases, with 12 bases separating them. The CDR3 loop spans 13 amino acids. The CDR3 DNA is TGTGCCAGCAGTCCGCACAGACGGGAGACCCAGTACTTC. This encodes CASSPHRRETQYF.

This clonotype was picked up many times. The CDR3 DNA is TGTGCCAGCAGTTACTCGTCTGCGAGACCGATGAATGAAAAACTGTTTTTT. Residues: CASSYSSARPMNEKLFF. The chain links TRBV6-5 to TRBJ1-4; D gene ambiguous. Trimming removed 0 bases at V and 5 bases at J, with 16 bases between. This CDR3 has 17 residues. CDR1 is MNHEY, CDR2 SVGAGI, per germline.

The V gene is TRBV7-8, the J gene TRBJ1-1; D not certain. CDR3 length equals 14 residues. V lost 5 bases and J 1 base, leaving 11 bases between the germline ends. Germline V lookup: CDR1 SGHVS, CDR2 FQNEAQ. The CDR3 protein is CASSQSNSNTEAFF. The DNA for the CDR3 is TGTGCCAGCAGCCAATCCAATTCGAACACTGAAGCTTTCTTT. The whole variable domain, filled in from reference TRBV7-8 and TRBJ1-1, reads GAGVSQSPRYKVAKRGQDVALRCDPISGHVSLFWYQQALGQGPEFLTYFQNEAQLDKSGLPSDRFFAERPEGSVSTLKIQRTQQEDSAVYLCASSQSNSNTEAFFGQGTRLTVV.

The chain is built from TRBV7-8 and TRBJ2-7; maybe TRBD2 (5 bases). The CDR3 length is 14 residues. Germline lookup yields CDR1 SGHVS and CDR2 FQNEAQ. V was cut by 5 bases and J by 3 bases, with 14 bases left in between. CDR3 DNA sequence: TGTGCCAGCAGCCTCGGACTCTCGGTCTACGAGCAGTACTTC. This codes for CASSLGLSVYEQYF.

This chain connects TRBV6-1 to TRBJ1-1, with unresolved D. Per germline, CDR1 MNHNS and CDR2 SASEGT. V lost 9 bases and J 2 bases, leaving 13 bases between the germline ends. This CDR3 is 13 amino acids long. The CDR3 nucleotides are TGTGCCAGTTCTATGGAGGGCAACACTGAAGCTTTCTTT. This translates into CASSMEGNTEAFF.

This clonotype was recorded at least ten times. The chain recombines TRBV6-2 or TRBV6-3 with TRBJ2-1; D is uncertain. CDR3 length: 11 residues. The ends were cut back, 6 bases at V and 6 bases at J, with 6 bases in the middle. From germline, CDR1 is MNHEY and CDR2 SVGEGT. The CDR3 DNA sequence: TGTGCCAGCAGCAGAACCAATGAGCAGTTCTTC. It codes for CASSRTNEQFF.

This clonotype showed up many times. V gene TRBV9 combines with J gene TRBJ1-1, with D uncertain. The germline CDR1 and CDR2 sequences are SGDLS and YYNGEE. V was cut by 3 bases and J by 5 bases, with 5 bases left in between. The CDR3 totals 11 residues. CDR3 in DNA: TGTGCCAGCAGCGAAGTAACTGAAGCTTTCTTT. It encodes CASSEVTEAFF.

At least ten counts were recorded for this clonotype. This chain links TRBV24-1 with TRBJ2-3; D remains ambiguous. This CDR3 is built from 14 residues. V lost 6 bases and J lost 0, with 9 bases in between. Germline CDR1 reads KGHDR; CDR2 reads SFDVKD. The DNA for the CDR3 is TGTGCCACCAGTACCCCAGATAGCACAGATACGCAGTATTTT. Protein product: CATSTPDSTDTQYF.

This clonotype was detected many times. This chain uses TRBV4-3 with TRBJ2-3; no clear D. With 6 bases removed from V and 0 bases from J, the gap between germline ends came to 10 bases. The CDR3 length is 14 residues. Germline V gene data show CDR1 as LGHNA and CDR2 as YSLEER. CDR3 bases: TGCGCCAGCAGAGAAGGAGTTAGCACAGATACGCAGTATTTT. Its translation is CASREGVSTDTQYF.

This clonotype was counted once. Mismatch with germline at one junction end may stem from a read error. The V gene is TRBV4-3, the J gene TRBJ2-1; D is unclear. CDR1 is LGHNA and CDR2 is YSLEER in the germline V gene. This CDR3 region has 13 residues. The CDR3 is CASSPYPYSEQFF. CDR3 nucleotide sequence: TGCGCCAGCAGCCCCTACCCATACAGTGAGCAGTTCTTC.

This clonotype was recorded many times. The J gene is TRBJ2-3, the V gene TRBV5-1, with 10 bases fitting TRBD2. The CDR3 runs to 16 residues. The junction had 4 bases not matched to a gene; V was cut back by 2 bases and J by 1 base. Germline-derived CDR1 and CDR2 are SGHRS and YFSETQ. This CDR3 is CASSFASGSRTDTQYF. The CDR3, as DNA: TGCGCCAGCAGCTTCGCTAGCGGGAGCCGCACAGATACGCAGTATTTT.

The sample holds many counts of this clonotype. The V call is TRBV4-3, the J call TRBJ2-1; weak D call: TRBD2 (6 bases). The V gene lost 0 bases and the J gene lost 6 bases, with 18 bases spanning the gap. Germline-derived CDR1 and CDR2 are LGHNA and YSLEER. CDR3 length: 17 amino acids. The CDR3 region is CASSQDSDGPAGNEQFF. CDR3 bases: TGCGCCAGCAGCCAAGATAGTGACGGGCCAGCGGGCAATGAGCAGTTCTTC.

The chain recombines TRBV9 with TRBJ2-2; 9 bases map to TRBD2. The CDR3 is made up of 16 amino acids. Germline CDR1 and CDR2: SGDLS and YYNGEE. Trimming took 0 bases from V and 4 from J; bases not matched to a gene: 4. DNA of the CDR3: TGTGCCAGCAGCGTAGGGCTAGCGGGATCCACCGGGGAGCTGTTTTTT. Protein sequence: CASSVGLAGSTGELFF. The whole variable domain, filled in from reference TRBV9 and TRBJ2-2, reads DSGVTQTPKHLITATGQRVTLRCSPRSGDLSVYWYQQSLDQGLQFLIQYYNGEERAKGNILERFSAQQFPDLHSELNLSSLELGDSALYFCASSVGLAGSTGELFFGEGSRLTVL.

This clonotype was observed many times. The J gene is TRBJ2-2, the V gene TRBV20-1; D gene unclear. CDR3 length: 15 amino acids. Germline V gene lookup returns CDR1 DFQATT and CDR2 SNEGSKA (reference sequence). Trimming cost V 3 bases and J 1 base, with 12 bases left between them. The CDR3 is CSARPIERNTGELFF. In DNA, the CDR3 is TGCAGTGCTAGGCCTATAGAGCGGAACACCGGGGAGCTGTTTTTT.

This clonotype has just a few counts. This likely comes from a read error, as the CDR3 has no conserved phenylalanine or tryptophan at its end. Because the CDR3's place on the DNA is in doubt, the DNA is left out and the CDR3 is given as listed by TCRdb. V usage is TRBV2 and J usage is TRBJ2-5. The CDR3 contains 10 residues when both ends are counted. CDR1 is SNHLY, CDR2 FYNNEI, per germline. This chain's CDR3 is CASRLAGVVV.